The TCR beta chain described here comes from a study of blood T cell repertoires in COVID-19. Study as a whole: COVID-19 samples from acute and convalescent phases originated in the United States, Italy and Spain.

Here immunoSEQ multiplex PCR was the method, and the copy in TCRdb shows in-frame clones only, minus some. The sample records a few hundred thousand clones, roughly 87% being singletons. CDR3 length: 13 residues. Per germline, CDR1 DFQATT and CDR2 SNEGSKA (reference sequence). The germline V and J ends were trimmed by 3 bases and 2 bases, with 10 bases remaining between them. Sequenced: PBMCs or T cells enriched from blood (not recorded which). The chain uses TRBV20-1 and TRBJ2-5; D possibly corresponds to TRBD1 (5 bases). The clonotype originates from a man aged 18 to 30 with acute COVID-19. The CDR3 here is CSASESGQETQYF. CDR3 DNA sequence: TGCAGTGCTAGTGAGTCAGGGCAAGAGACCCAGTACTTC.